A single sample is the source of the 3 T cell receptor beta chains below, sequenced in a study of OX40 agonist ivuxolimab in advanced cancers. The table came from immunoSEQ multiplex PCR; TCRdb's copy has only in-frame clones and leaves some out. The sample yields about 79,000 clones, 94% seen once. The sample in question was CD4+ or CD8+ T cells sorted from blood, obtained in a trial of the OX40 agonist ivuxolimab. The receptors shown here come from an adult with an advanced solid tumor such as melanoma, head and neck, liver or kidney cancer.

The rearrangement links TRBV28 to TRBJ2-7; D uncertain. Germline CDR1 and CDR2: MDHEN and SYDVKM. The CDR3 runs to 11 residues. V dropped 10 bases and J dropped 3 bases, with 10 bases sitting between them. CDR3 sequence reads: CATSINYEQYF. CDR3 nucleotide sequence: TGTGCCACATCGATAAACTACGAGCAGTACTTC. Drawing the rest from reference TRBV28 and TRBJ2-7, the complete variable domain is DVKVTQSSRYLVKRTGEKVFLECVQDMDHENMFWYRQDPGLGLRLIYFSYDVKMKEKGDIPEGYSVSREKKERFSLILESASTNQTSMYLCATSINYEQYFGPGTRLTVT.

V and J are TRBV29-1 and TRBJ2-7; 11 positions match TRBD2. With 0 bases clipped from V and 6 bases from J, the junction kept 4 bases outside the gene matches. Germline V gene sequence: CDR1 SQVTM, CDR2 ANQGSEA. The length of the CDR3 is 14 residues. CDR3 coding DNA: TGCAGCGTTGAAGATACTAGCGGGGGTCCCGAGCAGTACTTC. This sequence encodes CSVEDTSGGPEQYF.

The rearrangement uses TRBV27 and TRBJ2-7; 9 bases agree with TRBD1. Germline V lookup: CDR1 MNHEY, CDR2 SMNVEV (reference sequence). The CDR3 runs 13 residues. V lost 5 bases to trimming and J lost 2 bases; unmatched junction nucleotides: 1. CDR3 loop: CASSRTGAYEQYF. The CDR3 nucleotides are TGTGCCAGCAGTAGGACAGGGGCCTACGAGCAGTACTTC.